Presented here are 5 T cell receptor beta chains from one specimen sequenced in a study of blood T cell repertoires in COVID-19 (dated by TCRdb to between 2020 and 2021). Library construction relied on the immunoSEQ multiplex PCR assay. This is the immuneACCESS table as TCRdb keeps it, with only in-frame sequences that have V and J called. A part of the clones is gone; compared with another copy, unresolved V genes explain less than half, and the rest is unexplained. For this sample there are about 150,000 clones; about nine tenths appear just once. The ten largest clonotypes hold approximately 6.5% of the sample. The source material was peripheral blood. The receptors were gathered from a man older than 75 with acute or convalescent COVID-19.

The chain uses TRBV7-9 and TRBJ2-2; 7 positions agree with TRBD1. The CDR3 covers 14 residues. Trimming at V came to 6 bases and at J to 5 bases, leaving 6 bases not matched to a gene. Germline V gene lookup returns CDR1 SEHNR and CDR2 FQNEAQ (reference sequence). The CDR3 loop is CASSRAGGTGELFF. CDR3 sequence (DNA): TGTGCCAGCAGTCGGGCAGGGGGTACCGGGGAGCTGTTTTTT.

This clone appeared a single time. This rearrangement joins TRBV7-8 to TRBJ2-7, with a tentative D call TRBD2 (5 bases). Between the trimmed V and J ends, which lost 6 bases and 1 base, there was a span of 10 bases. Germline assignment: CDR1 SGHVS and CDR2 FQNEAQ. The CDR3 has 13 amino acids. The CDR3 sequence is CASRRTGSYEQYF. DNA for the CDR3: TGTGCCAGCAGACGGACGGGATCCTACGAGCAGTACTTC.

The gene calls are TRBV10-3 and TRBJ2-2; no clear D. Germline lookup yields CDR1 ENHRY and CDR2 SYGVKD. Trimming pared 5 bases from V and 3 bases from J, leaving 10 bases between. The CDR3 runs to 14 residues. The CDR3 here is CAISRFSDTGELFF. DNA for the CDR3: TGTGCCATCAGTCGATTCAGCGACACCGGGGAGCTGTTTTTT.

The gene calls are TRBV4-1 and TRBJ1-4, with D perhaps matching TRBD1 (5 bases). The CDR3 covers 16 residues. V lost 6 bases and J lost 0, with 14 bases in between. Germline V gene data show CDR1 as MGHRA and CDR2 as YSYEKL. The CDR3 sequence: CASRPTGTATNEKLFF. As DNA, the CDR3 is TGCGCCAGCAGACCCACAGGAACGGCAACTAATGAAAAACTGTTTTTT.

This clone was observed a single time. This sequence joins TRBV10-3 and TRBJ2-5, with 7 bases that match TRBD2. From germline, CDR1 is ENHRY and CDR2 SYGVKD. The CDR3 spans 16 residues. The V segment lost 1 base and the J segment 4 bases; nucleotides outside the gene matches: 9. The CDR3, as DNA: TGTGCCATCAGTGAGTTCCCCTCTAGCGGAGGAGAGACCCAGTACTTC. Amino acid sequence: CAISEFPSSGGETQYF.